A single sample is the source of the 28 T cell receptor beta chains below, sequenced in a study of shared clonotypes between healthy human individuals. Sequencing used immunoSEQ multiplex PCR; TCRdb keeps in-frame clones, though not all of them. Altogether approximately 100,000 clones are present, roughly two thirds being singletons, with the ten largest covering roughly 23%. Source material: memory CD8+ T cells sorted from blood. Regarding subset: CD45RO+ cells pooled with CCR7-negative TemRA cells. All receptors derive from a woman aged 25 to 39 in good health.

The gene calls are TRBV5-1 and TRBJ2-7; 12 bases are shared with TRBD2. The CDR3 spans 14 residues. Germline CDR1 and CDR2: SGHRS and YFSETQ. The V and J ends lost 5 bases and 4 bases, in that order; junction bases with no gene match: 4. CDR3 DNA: TGCGCCAGCAGTGGGACTAGCGGGCTATACGAGCAGTACTTC. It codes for CASSGTSGLYEQYF.

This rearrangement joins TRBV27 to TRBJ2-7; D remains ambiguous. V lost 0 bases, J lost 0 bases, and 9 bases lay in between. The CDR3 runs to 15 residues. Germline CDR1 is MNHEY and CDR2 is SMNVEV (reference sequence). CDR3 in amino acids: CASSLSVRSSYEQYF. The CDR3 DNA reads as TGTGCCAGCAGTTTATCTGTCCGGAGCTCCTACGAGCAGTACTTC.

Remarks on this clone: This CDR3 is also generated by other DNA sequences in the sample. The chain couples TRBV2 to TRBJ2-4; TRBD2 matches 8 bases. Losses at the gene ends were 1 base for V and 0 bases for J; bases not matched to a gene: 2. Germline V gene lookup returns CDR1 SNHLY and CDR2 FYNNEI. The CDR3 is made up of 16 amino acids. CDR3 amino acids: CASSEGLAGAKNIQYF. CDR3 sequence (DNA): TGTGCCAGCAGTGAAGGTCTAGCGGGAGCCAAAAACATTCAGTACTTC.

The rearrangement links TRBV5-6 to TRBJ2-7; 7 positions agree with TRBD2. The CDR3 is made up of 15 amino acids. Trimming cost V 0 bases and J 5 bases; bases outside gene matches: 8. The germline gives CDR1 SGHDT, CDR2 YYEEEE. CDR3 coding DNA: TGTGCCAGCAGCTTGGACGGGGCGGGAGTCGACGAGCAGTACTTC. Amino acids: CASSLDGAGVDEQYF.

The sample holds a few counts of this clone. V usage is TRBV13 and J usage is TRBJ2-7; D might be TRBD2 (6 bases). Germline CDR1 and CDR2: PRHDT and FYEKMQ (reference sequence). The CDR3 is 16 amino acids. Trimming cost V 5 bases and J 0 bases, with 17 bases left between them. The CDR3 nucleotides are TGTGCCAGCAGCCAAAACACCGGGACTGGCTCCTACGAGCAGTACTTC. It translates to CASSQNTGTGSYEQYF.

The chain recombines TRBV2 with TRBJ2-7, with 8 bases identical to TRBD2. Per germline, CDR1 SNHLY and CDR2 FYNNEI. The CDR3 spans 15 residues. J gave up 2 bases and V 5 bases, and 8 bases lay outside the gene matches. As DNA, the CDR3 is TGTGCCAGCAGTCAGGGCGGGAGGACCCCCTACGAGCAGTACTTC. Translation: CASSQGGRTPYEQYF.

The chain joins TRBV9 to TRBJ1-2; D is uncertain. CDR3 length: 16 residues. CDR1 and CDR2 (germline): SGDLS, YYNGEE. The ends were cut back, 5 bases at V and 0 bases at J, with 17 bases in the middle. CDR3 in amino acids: CASRSPLNRTNYGYTF. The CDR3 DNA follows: TGTGCCAGCAGATCCCCCCTGAACAGAACTAACTATGGCTACACCTTC.

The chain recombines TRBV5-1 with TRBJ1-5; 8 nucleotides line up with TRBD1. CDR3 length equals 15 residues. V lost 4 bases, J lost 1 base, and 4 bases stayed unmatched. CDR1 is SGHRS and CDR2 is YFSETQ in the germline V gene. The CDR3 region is CASSPGTGSNQPQHF. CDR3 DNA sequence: TGCGCCAGCAGCCCTGGGACAGGCAGCAATCAGCCCCAGCATTTT.

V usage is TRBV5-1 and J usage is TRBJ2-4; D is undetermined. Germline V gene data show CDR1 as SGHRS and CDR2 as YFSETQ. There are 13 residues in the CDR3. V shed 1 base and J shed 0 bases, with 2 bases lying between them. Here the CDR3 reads CASSLPAKNIQYF. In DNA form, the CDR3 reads TGCGCCAGCAGCTTGCCAGCCAAAAACATTCAGTACTTC. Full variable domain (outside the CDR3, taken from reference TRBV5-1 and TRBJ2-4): KAGVTQTPRYLIKTRGQQVTLSCSPISGHRSVSWYQQTPGQGLQFLFEYFSETQRNKGNFPGRFSGRQFSNSRSEMNVSTLELGDSALYLCASSLPAKNIQYFGAGTRLSVL.

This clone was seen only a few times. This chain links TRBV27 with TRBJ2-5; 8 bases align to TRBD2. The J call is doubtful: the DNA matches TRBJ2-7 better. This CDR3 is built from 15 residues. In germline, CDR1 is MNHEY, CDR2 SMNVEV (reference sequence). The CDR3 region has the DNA TGTGCCAGCACTCCAACCGTTAGCGGGGCCCGCGAGCAGTACTTC. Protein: CASTPTVSGAREQYF.

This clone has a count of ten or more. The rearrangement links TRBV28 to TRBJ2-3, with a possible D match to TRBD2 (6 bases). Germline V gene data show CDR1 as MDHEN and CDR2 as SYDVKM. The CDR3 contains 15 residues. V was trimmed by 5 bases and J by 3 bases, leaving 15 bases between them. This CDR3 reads CASSPTPEGTDTQYF. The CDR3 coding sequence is TGTGCCAGCAGTCCTACCCCGGAGGGAACAGATACGCAGTATTTT.

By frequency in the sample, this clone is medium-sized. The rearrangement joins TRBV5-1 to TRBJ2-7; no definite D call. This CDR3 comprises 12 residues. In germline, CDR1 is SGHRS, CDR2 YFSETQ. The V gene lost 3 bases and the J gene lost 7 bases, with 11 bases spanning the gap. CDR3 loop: CASSSPREEQYF. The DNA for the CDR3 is TGCGCCAGCAGCTCCCCCCGTGAGGAGCAGTACTTC.

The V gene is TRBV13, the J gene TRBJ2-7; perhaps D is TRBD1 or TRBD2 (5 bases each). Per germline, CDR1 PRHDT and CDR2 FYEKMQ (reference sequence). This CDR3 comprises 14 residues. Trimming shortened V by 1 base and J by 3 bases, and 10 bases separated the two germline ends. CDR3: CASSLAGRFYEQYF. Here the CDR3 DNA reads TGTGCCAGCAGCTTAGCAGGGAGATTCTACGAGCAGTACTTC.

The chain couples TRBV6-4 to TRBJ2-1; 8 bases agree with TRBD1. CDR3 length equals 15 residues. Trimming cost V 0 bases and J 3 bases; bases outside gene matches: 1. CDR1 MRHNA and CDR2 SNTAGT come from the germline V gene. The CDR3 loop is CASSDSTGGYNEQFF. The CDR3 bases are TGTGCCAGCAGTGACTCAACAGGGGGCTACAATGAGCAGTTCTTC.

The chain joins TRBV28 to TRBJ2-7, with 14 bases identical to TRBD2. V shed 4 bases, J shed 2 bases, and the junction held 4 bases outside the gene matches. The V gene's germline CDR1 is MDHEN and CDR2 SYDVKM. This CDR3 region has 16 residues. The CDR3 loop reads CASSWGLAGVTYEQYF. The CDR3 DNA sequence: TGTGCCAGCAGTTGGGGACTAGCGGGAGTAACCTACGAGCAGTACTTC.

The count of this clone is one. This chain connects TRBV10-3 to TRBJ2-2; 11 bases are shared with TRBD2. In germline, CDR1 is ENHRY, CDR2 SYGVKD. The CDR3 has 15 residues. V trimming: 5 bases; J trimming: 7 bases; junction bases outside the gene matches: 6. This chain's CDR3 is CAISPTSGAHGELFF. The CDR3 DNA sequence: TGTGCCATCAGTCCGACTAGCGGGGCCCACGGGGAGCTGTTTTTT.

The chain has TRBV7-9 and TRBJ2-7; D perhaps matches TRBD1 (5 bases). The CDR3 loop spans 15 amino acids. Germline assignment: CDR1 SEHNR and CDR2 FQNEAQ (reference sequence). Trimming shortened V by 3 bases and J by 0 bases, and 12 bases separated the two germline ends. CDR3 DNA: TGTGCCAGCAGCTTGGGGCCTCTGAGCTCCTACGAGCAGTACTTC. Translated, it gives CASSLGPLSSYEQYF.

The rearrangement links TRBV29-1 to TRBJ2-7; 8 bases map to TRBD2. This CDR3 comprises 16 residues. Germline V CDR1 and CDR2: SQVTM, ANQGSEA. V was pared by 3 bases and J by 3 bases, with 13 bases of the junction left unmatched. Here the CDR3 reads CSVEAGSGLGNYEQYF. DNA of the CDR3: TGCAGCGTTGAGGCGGGTTCGGGACTAGGGAACTACGAGCAGTACTTC.

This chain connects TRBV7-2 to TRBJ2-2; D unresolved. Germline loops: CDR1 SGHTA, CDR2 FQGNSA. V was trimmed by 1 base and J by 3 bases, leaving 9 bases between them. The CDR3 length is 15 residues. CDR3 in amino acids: CASSLGNRYTGELFF. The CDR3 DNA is TGTGCCAGCAGCTTAGGCAACAGATACACCGGGGAGCTGTTTTTT.

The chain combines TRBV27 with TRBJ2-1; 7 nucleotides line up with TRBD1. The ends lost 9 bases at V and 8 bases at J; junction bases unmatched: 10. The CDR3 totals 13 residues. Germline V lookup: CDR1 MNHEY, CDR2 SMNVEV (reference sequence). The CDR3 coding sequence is TGTGCCAGGCCAGGGGGTCGGTGGGATGAGCAGTTCTTC. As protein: CARPGGRWDEQFF.

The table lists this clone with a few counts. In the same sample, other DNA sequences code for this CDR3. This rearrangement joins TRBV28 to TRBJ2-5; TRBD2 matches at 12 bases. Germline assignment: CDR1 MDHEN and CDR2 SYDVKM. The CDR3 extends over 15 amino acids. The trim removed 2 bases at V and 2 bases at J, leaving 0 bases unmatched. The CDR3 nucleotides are TGTGCCAGCAGTTTAACTAGCGGGGGGCAAGAGACCCAGTACTTC. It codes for CASSLTSGGQETQYF.

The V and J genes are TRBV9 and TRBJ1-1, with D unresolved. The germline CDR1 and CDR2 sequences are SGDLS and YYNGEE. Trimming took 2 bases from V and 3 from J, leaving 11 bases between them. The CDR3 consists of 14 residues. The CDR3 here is CASSVSGFDTEAFF. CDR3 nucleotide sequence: TGTGCCAGCAGCGTCAGCGGATTTGACACTGAAGCTTTCTTT.

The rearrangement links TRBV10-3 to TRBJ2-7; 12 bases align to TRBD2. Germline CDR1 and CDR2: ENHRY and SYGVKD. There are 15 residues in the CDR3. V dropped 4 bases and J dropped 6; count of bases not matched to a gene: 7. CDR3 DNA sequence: TGTGCCATCAGTGGACTAGCGGGAGTAAGGGTCGAGCAGTACTTC. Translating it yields CAISGLAGVRVEQYF.

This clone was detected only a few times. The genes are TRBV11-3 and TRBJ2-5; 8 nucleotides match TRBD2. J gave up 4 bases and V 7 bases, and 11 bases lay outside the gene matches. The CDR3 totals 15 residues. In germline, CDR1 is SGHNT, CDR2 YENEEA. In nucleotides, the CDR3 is TGTGCCAGCACCCCCGGACTAGCCCACGTAGAGACCCAGTACTTC. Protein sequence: CASTPGLAHVETQYF.

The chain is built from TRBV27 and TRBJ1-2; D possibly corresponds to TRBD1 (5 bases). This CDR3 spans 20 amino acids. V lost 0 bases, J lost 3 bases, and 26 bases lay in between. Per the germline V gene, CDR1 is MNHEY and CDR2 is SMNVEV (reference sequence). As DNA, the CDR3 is TGTGCCAGCAGTTTATCGAAAGCGGGACCGACTCCTATAGGGGACTATGGCTACACCTTC. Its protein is CASSLSKAGPTPIGDYGYTF.

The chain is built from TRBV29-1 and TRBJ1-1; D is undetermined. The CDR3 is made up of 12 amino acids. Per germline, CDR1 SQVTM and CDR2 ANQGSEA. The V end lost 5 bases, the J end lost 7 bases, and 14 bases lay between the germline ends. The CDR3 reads CSVKVRRLEAFF. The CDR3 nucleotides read TGCAGCGTTAAGGTCAGACGTCTTGAAGCTTTCTTT. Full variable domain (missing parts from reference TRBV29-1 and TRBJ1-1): SAVISQKPSRDICQRGTSLTIQCQVDSQVTMMFWYRQQPGQSLTLIATANQGSEATYESGFVIDKFPISRPNLTFSTLTVSNMSPEDSSIYLCSVKVRRLEAFFGQGTRLTVV.

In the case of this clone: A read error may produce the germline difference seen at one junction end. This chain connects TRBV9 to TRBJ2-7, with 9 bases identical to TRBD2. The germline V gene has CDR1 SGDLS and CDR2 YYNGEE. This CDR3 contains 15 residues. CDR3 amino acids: CVSSVSAGGTYEQYF. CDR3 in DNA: TGTGTCAGCAGCGTATCTGCGGGAGGGACCTACGAGCAGTACTTC. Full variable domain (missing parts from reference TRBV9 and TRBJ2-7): DSGVTQTPKHLITATGQRVTLRCSPRSGDLSVYWYQQSLDQGLQFLIQYYNGEERAKGNILERFSAQQFPDLHSELNLSSLELGDSALYFCVSSVSAGGTYEQYFGPGTRLTVT.

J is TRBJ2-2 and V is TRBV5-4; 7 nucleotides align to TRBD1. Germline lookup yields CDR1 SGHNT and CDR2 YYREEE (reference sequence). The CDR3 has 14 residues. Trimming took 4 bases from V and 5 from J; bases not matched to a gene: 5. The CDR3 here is CASSDHRGTGELFF. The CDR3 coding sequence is TGTGCCAGCAGCGATCACAGGGGAACCGGGGAGCTGTTTTTT.